Presented here are 9 T cell receptor beta chains from one specimen sequenced in a study of T cells in Graves' hyperthyroidism and ophthalmopathy. There were TCR beta CDR3 regions amplified from RNA transcripts. TCR CDR3 regions were first amplified by RT-PCR with HTBI primers. TCRdb re-called the multiplex PCR reads with MiXCR, one entry per CDR3 protein. The data hold nearly 600,000 distinct CDR3 sequences, with approximately 14% observed a single time. The specimen was blood. Every receptor here comes from a woman aged 18-29 years with Graves' ophthalmopathy.

This clonotype was picked up many times. This may arise from a read error, as a much more abundant clone is one base away. The chain couples TRBV6-1 to TRBJ1-5; 7 bases fit TRBD1. The CDR3 is 13 residues long. Germline CDR1 is MNHNS and CDR2 is SASEGT. V gave up 6 bases and J gave up 4 bases; unmatched junction bases: 3. Written as DNA, the CDR3 is TGTGCCAGCAGGGAACAGGGGAATCAGCCCCAGCATTTT. Protein product: CASREQGNQPQHF.

This clonotype was seen more than once but under ten times. The chain couples TRBV20-1 to TRBJ2-2; 7 bases line up with TRBD2. This CDR3 spans 14 amino acids. Trimming removed 1 base from V and 4 bases from J; junction bases left unmatched: 3. Germline CDR1 reads DFQATT; CDR2 reads SNEGSKA (reference sequence). The CDR3, as DNA: TGCAGTGCTAGAGGTCCTAGCGGCACCGGGGAGCTGTTTTTT. Its protein is CSARGPSGTGELFF.

This clonotype was detected many times. The chain couples TRBV6-2 or TRBV6-3 to TRBJ2-5, with 13 bases that match TRBD2. In germline, CDR1 is MNHEY, CDR2 SVGEGT. V lost 4 bases, J lost 5 bases, and 10 bases stayed unmatched. This CDR3 has 17 residues. The CDR3 DNA reads TGTGCCAGCAGTTTCGGGACTAGCGGGATATACCTGGAGACCCAGTACTTC. Its protein product is CASSFGTSGIYLETQYF.

The rearrangement links TRBV20-1 to TRBJ2-4; 10 nucleotides line up with TRBD1. Germline CDR1 and CDR2: DFQATT and SNEGSKA (reference sequence). There are 17 residues in the CDR3. J gave up 1 base and V 1 base, and 7 bases lay outside the gene matches. CDR3 in amino acids: CSARGQGAKRAKNIQYF. The CDR3 DNA reads TGCAGTGCTAGAGGACAGGGGGCAAAACGTGCCAAAAACATTCAGTACTTC.

This clonotype has at least ten counts. The chain recombines TRBV7-6 with TRBJ2-1; either TRBD1 or TRBD2 may supply D (6 bases each). Germline V lookup: CDR1 SGHVS, CDR2 FNYEAQ. V was clipped by 2 bases and J by 6 bases, with 14 bases between them. The CDR3 has 15 amino acids. The CDR3 sequence: CASSLRAEGVNEQFF. In DNA, the CDR3 is TGTGCCAGCAGCTTAAGAGCGGAGGGGGTCAATGAGCAGTTCTTC.

This clonotype showed up many times. The chain employs TRBV7-9 and TRBJ2-3; D is possibly TRBD2 (6 bases). The CDR3 is made up of 13 amino acids. The germline V gene encodes CDR1 SEHNR and CDR2 FQNEAQ (reference sequence). With 6 bases removed from V and 4 bases from J, the gap between germline ends came to 11 bases. CDR3 in amino acids: CASRVGEADTQYF. CDR3 DNA sequence: TGTGCCAGCAGGGTCGGGGAGGCAGATACGCAGTATTTT.

The V call is TRBV6-1, the J call TRBJ1-4, with 7 bases aligning to TRBD1. Trimming removed 6 bases from V and 4 bases from J; junction bases left unmatched: 5. Germline CDR1 reads MNHNS; CDR2 reads SASEGT. CDR3 length: 14 amino acids. DNA of the CDR3: TGTGCCAGCAGAAGGGACAGCCTTAATGAAAAACTGTTTTTT. Its protein is CASRRDSLNEKLFF.

This clonotype was recorded many times. The chain is built from TRBV6-1 and TRBJ2-7, with 13 bases aligning to TRBD2. V lost 8 bases to trimming and J lost 4 bases; unmatched junction nucleotides: 14. This CDR3 has 17 residues. CDR1 MNHNS and CDR2 SASEGT come from the germline V gene. The CDR3 DNA sequence: TGTGCCAGCGGGACTAGCGGGACCCCGATGGGTCCATACGAGCAGTACTTC. Translating gives CASGTSGTPMGPYEQYF.

This clonotype has ten or more counts. The rearrangement uses TRBV6-5 and TRBJ2-7; D not certain. V lost 0 bases, J lost 3 bases, and 12 bases lay in between. This CDR3 is 15 amino acids long. CDR1 and CDR2 (germline): MNHEY, SVGAGI. As DNA, the CDR3 is TGTGCCAGCAGTTACTCGTTGGGAACTGGCTACGAGCAGTACTTC. Translating it yields CASSYSLGTGYEQYF.